The T cell receptor (beta chain) described here comes from a study of T cell repertoires in ileal Crohn's disease (dated by TCRdb to the late 2010s). As for the study more broadly: At the time of surgery, 35% to 40% of patients were active smokers, and the median duration of disease was 6.5 to 8 years. TCR repertoire analysis was done in fewer than 65 Crohn's disease patients from a prospective multicentre cohort. All patients had surgery for a complication: stricturing disease in 61% and penetrating disease in roughly 39%. A total of roughly 170 mucosal samples from roughly 60 patients were sequenced, collected from several sites on the surgical specimen and at postoperative endoscopy. Running in parallel with the study was a multicentre cohort set up to find predictors of early endoscopic recurrence following ileocolonic resection. Endoscopic postoperative recurrence was defined as a Rutgeerts score above i0. Roughly half of the patients were given postoperative therapy, with ten to eleven receiving thiopurines and 15 to 20 receiving anti-TNF agents.

Adults with ileal or ileocolonic Crohn's disease and an indication for ileocolonic resection were eligible for inclusion. Whole ileal mucosal biopsies were stored frozen at -80°C before DNA extraction. Genomic DNA was extracted from frozen whole biopsies with a TRizol-based method and quantified on a NanoDrop 2000 spectrophotometer. General study outcomes and caveats: Higher percentages of high-frequency clones at the time of surgery were linked to endoscopic recurrence, and every patient with clonality above 26.8% (18/57) had recurrence. Only a subgroup of patients, of unstated size, had their mucosal CD4 and CD8 T cells sorted and sequenced. Compared with non-smokers, patients who were active smokers at surgery showed a significantly higher proportion of clonal expansions (25.9% vs 17.9%, p=0.02). More high-frequency clones were carried by sorted CD8 T cells than by CD4 T cells, suggesting that mucosal expansions were mainly CD8.

Concerning this clone itself: Its antigen remains unidentified. Base qualities are not at hand, and no much larger clone is one base apart.

Roughly 550 nanograms of biopsy DNA per sample were submitted for commercial TCRB immunosequencing. CDR3 regions were amplified from genomic DNA by Adaptive Biotechnology using a two-step, amplification bias-controlled multiplex PCR. The first PCR used primers for every V and J gene segment; the second PCR added barcodes and Illumina adapters. An Illumina instrument was used to sequence the CDR3 libraries. The paper's processing steps were these. The analysis drew on both the pipelines supplied by the vendor and custom analysis of the raw data in R/Bioconductor running R version 3.3.0. Clonality, which ranges from 0 to 1, was calculated as the inverse of the normalised Shannon entropy across all productive clones. High-frequency clones were defined as the share of the repertoire taken up by the top 100 clones, keeping only clones that passed a 95% confidence test. Repertoire diversity was measured with the Simpson index, and overlap between samples was measured with the Morisita-Horn index. What TCRdb holds here is the immuneACCESS table cut down to in-frame rearrangements. Part of the clones is not present; checked against another copy, under half of the missing clones reflect an unresolved V gene, and the others are unexplained. Clonal size and the V and J genes are those of that table, whereas D and trimming came from the DNA. In all, the sample holds 3,500 to 4,500 clones, and 72% of those were seen once. The biggest ten clones account for about 12% of the sample.

This TCR derives from an adult with Crohn's disease. Sequenced: ileal tissue.

The nucleotides are TGTGCCAGCATCCTCGGACAGTGGGACACTGAAGCTTTCTTT. It encodes CASILGQWDTEAFF. This chain joins TRBV2 to TRBJ1-1, and possibly TRBD1, on 6 matching bases. Counted from cysteine to phenylalanine, this CDR3 has 14 amino acids. Left in the record is the CDR3 DNA by itself, 42 bases read in frame from the first base. V is pared back by 7 bases and J by 3 bases, with 15 bases lying between the germline termini. Sequences SNHLY (CDR1) and FYNNEI (CDR2) are obtained from the germline V gene. With all but the CDR3 taken from the reference TRBV2 and TRBJ1-1 genes, the full variable domain is: EPEVTQTPSHQVTQMGQEVILRCVPISNHLYFYWYRQILGQKVEFLVSFYNNEISEKSEIFDDQFSVERPDGSNFTLKIRSTKLEDSAMYFCASILGQWDTEAFFGQGTRLTVV.